The rows below give T cell receptor beta chains drawn from one sample of a study of T-cell reconstitution after alpha-beta-depleted transplantation in children. TCRdb reanalysed the PCR reads using MiXCR and keeps one entry per CDR3 protein. The sample holds roughly 500,000 distinct CDR3 sequences, less than 35% seen once. The specimen was PBMCs from the stem cell graft donor, collected from the stem cell graft. These receptors all stem from a human donor who donated a stem cell graft to a child with aplastic anemia. Each CDR3 is given with its conserved first and last residue. D genes are given only for firm matches. Where a row states a size, it is once, few, many or the class of an expanded clone; other rows omit it.

TRBD1 | TRBJ2-1 | few | TRBV5-5 | TGTGCCAGCAGCTTGGCTCTGACAGGGGGCAATGAGCAGTTCTTC | CASSLALTGGNEQFF
- | TRBJ2-1 | - | TRBV5-1 | TGCGCCAGCAGCTTGGACCGAGGACTTAGCTCCTACAATGAGCAGTTCTTC | CASSLDRGLSSYNEQFF
- | TRBJ1-5 | few | TRBV20-1 | TGCAGTGCTAGAGATCTCCGGACAGGCAATCAGCCCCAGCATTTT | CSARDLRTGNQPQHF
TRBD2 | TRBJ2-1 | - | TRBV4-3 | TGCGCCAGCAGCCAAGCGGGACTAGCGGGAGAAAGCACCTCCTACAATGAGCAGTTCTTC | CASSQAGLAGESTSYNEQFF
- | TRBJ2-1 | few | TRBV28 | TGTGCCAGCAGTTTATCCCCTTCAGGTGCTCGGTTCAATGAGCAGTTCTTC | CASSLSPSGARFNEQFF
- | TRBJ2-6 | - | TRBV7-9 | TGTGCCAGCAGCTTAGCAGGGGCCCAGGGAGCCAACGTCCTGACTTTC | CASSLAGAQGANVLTF
- | TRBJ1-1 | few | TRBV7-9 | TGTGCCAGCAGCTCAGAGGCAGGACCAACGGGGACTGAAGCTTTCTTT | CASSSEAGPTGTEAFF
- | TRBJ2-1 | - | TRBV12-3/TRBV12-4 | TGTGCCAGCAGTTTACAAGCGCTTTTATACAATGAGCAGTTCTTC | CASSLQALLYNEQFF
TRBD2 | TRBJ2-1 | - | TRBV10-2 | TGCGCCAGCAGTGACCCGGGACTAGCGGGAAATGAGCAGTTCTTC | CASSDPGLAGNEQFF
TRBD2 | TRBJ2-3 | - | TRBV29-1 | TGCAGCGTTGAAAAGAACGGGAGGGCTAGCACAGATACGCAGTATTTT | CSVEKNGRASTDTQYF
TRBD1 | TRBJ1-5 | few | TRBV7-2 | TGTGCCAGCAGCTTAGCCCAGGGGGGCAATCAGCCCCAGCATTTT | CASSLAQGGNQPQHF
TRBD2 | TRBJ2-1 | many | TRBV6-1 | TGTGCCAGCAGAACTAGCGGGGGCTCCTACAATGAGCAGTTCTTC | CASRTSGGSYNEQFF
TRBD1 | TRBJ1-1 | few | TRBV7-9 | TGTGCCAGCAGCTTAACAGGGGGGGGACTCACTGAAGCTTTCTTT | CASSLTGGGLTEAFF
- | TRBJ2-5 | few | TRBV12-3/TRBV12-4 | TGTGCCAGCAGTTTAGCAGACCAAGAGACCCAGTACTTC | CASSLADQETQYF
TRBD1 | TRBJ2-5 | - | TRBV15 | TGTGCCACCAGCAGAGCCAGGTCAGGGGGGACCCAGTACTTC | CATSRARSGGTQYF
- | TRBJ2-5 | - | TRBV5-1 | TGCGCCAGCAGCTTGTGGCAGGGTGCAGAGACCCAGTACTTC | CASSLWQGAETQYF
- | TRBJ2-2 | - | TRBV5-1 | TGCGCCAGCAGCTTGAGGGCAGAGCAGACCGGGGAGCTGTTTTTT | CASSLRAEQTGELFF
- | TRBJ2-3 | few | TRBV6-4 | TGTGCCAGCAGTGACTCCGGGGGTAGCACAGATACGCAGTATTTT | CASSDSGGSTDTQYF